This TCR beta chain was retrieved from a study of shared clonotypes between healthy human individuals. Germline lookup yields CDR1 SNHLY and CDR2 FYNNEI. V was pared by 5 bases and J by 6 bases, with 11 bases between. The CDR3 has 12 residues. On this clone itself: The antigen is not known.

Sequencing was performed with immunoSEQ multiplex PCR; in TCRdb, only in-frame clones are kept and a portion is missing. The table records around 1.1 million clones, approximately 80% of them present only once. The study, taken as a whole, reports: Owing to a small donor count, the genetic and exposure-history diversity represented was limited.

Specimen: memory CD4+ T cells from PBMCs. Regarding subset: CD45RA-negative fraction. The chain uses TRBV2 and TRBJ2-7; perhaps TRBD1 as D (5 bases). The TCR was taken from a man younger than 35 in good health. Some clones in this sample may be carry-over from other donors' samples. CDR3 loop: CASSWGLGEQYF. In DNA, the CDR3 is TGTGCCAGCAGTTGGGGCCTAGGCGAGCAGTACTTC. The variable domain in full, completed from reference TRBV2 and TRBJ2-7, reads EPEVTQTPSHQVTQMGQEVILRCVPISNHLYFYWYRQILGQKVEFLVSFYNNEISEKSEIFDDQFSVERPDGSNFTLKIRSTKLEDSAMYFCASSWGLGEQYFGPGTRLTVT.